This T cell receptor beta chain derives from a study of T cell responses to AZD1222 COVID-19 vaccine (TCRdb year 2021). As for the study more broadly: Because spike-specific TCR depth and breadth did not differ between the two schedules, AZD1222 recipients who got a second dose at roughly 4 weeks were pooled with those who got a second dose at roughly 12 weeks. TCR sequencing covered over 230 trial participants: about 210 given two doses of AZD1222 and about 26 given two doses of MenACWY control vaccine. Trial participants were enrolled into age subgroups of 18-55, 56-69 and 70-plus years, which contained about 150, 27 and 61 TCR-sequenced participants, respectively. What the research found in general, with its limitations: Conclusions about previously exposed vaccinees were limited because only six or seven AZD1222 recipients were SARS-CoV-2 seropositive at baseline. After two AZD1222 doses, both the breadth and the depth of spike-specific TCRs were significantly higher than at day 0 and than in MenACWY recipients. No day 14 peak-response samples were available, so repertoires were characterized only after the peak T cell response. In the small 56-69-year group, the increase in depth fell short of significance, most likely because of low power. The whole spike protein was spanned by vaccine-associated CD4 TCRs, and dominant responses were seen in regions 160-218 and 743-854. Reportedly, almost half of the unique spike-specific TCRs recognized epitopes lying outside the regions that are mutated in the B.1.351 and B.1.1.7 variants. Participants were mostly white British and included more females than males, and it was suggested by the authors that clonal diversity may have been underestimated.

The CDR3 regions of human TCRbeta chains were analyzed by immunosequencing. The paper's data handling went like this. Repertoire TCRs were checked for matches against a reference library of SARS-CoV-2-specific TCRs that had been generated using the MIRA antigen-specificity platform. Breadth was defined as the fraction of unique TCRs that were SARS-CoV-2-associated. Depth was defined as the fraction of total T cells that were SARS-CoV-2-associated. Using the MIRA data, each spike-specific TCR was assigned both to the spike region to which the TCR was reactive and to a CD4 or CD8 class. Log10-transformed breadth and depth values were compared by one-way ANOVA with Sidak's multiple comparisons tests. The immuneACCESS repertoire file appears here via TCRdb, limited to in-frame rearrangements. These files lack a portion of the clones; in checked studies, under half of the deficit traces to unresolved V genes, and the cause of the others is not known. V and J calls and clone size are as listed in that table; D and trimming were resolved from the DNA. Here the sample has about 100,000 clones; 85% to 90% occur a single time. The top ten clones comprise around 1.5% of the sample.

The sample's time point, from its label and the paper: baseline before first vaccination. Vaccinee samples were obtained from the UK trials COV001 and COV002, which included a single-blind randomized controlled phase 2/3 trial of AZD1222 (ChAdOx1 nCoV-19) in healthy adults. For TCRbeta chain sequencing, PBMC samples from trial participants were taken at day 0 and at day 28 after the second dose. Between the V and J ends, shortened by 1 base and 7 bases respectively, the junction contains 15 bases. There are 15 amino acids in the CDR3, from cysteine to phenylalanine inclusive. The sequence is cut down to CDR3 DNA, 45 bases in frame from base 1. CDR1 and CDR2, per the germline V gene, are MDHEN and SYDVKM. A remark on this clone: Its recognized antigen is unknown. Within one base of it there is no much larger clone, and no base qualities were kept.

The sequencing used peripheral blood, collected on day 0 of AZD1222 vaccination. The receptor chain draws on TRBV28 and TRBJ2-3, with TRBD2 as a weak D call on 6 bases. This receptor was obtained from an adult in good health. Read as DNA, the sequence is TGTGCCAGCAGTTTATTGGGGGACTCCCGCAATACGCAGTATTTT. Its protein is CASSLLGDSRNTQYF.